Presented here are 11 T cell receptor beta chains from one specimen sequenced in a study of T cell responses to AZD1222 COVID-19 vaccine. Only in-frame clones appear in the TCRdb table, and some are missing; sequencing was by immunoSEQ multiplex PCR. Of about 130,000 clones listed, approximately 88% are singletons. Sample: peripheral blood, taken on day 0 of AZD1222 vaccination. These receptors were collected from an adult in good health.

The chain uses TRBV11-3 and TRBJ2-3; 7 positions match TRBD2. Germline loops: CDR1 SGHNT, CDR2 YENEEA. The CDR3 sequence is 16 residues long. V was clipped by 2 bases and J by 0 bases; unmatched bases: 5. CDR3 sequence (DNA): TGTGCCAGCAGCTTACCCAGCGGGGTAAGCACAGATACGCAGTATTTT. The encoded protein is CASSLPSGVSTDTQYF.

This sequence joins TRBV29-1 and TRBJ1-2; D possibly corresponds to TRBD1 (6 bases). From germline, CDR1 is SQVTM and CDR2 ANQGSEA. V dropped 7 bases and J dropped 6 bases, with 9 bases sitting between them. The CDR3 loop spans 10 amino acids. The CDR3 protein is CSANRDGYTF. The CDR3 DNA is TGCAGCGCAAACAGGGATGGCTACACCTTC.

Notes on this clone: Other nucleotide sequences in the sample specify the same CDR3. The CDR3 coding sequence is TGTGCCAGCAGTTTGGGATTCAATCAGCCCCAGCATTTT. Its protein is CASSLGFNQPQHF. The chain combines TRBV12-3 or TRBV12-4 with TRBJ1-5, with unresolved D. The ends were cut back, 3 bases at V and 3 bases at J, with 6 bases in the middle. The CDR3 has 13 amino acids.

The chain has TRBV6-5 and TRBJ2-2; no definite D call. CDR1 and CDR2 from the germline V gene are MNHEY and SVGAGI. This CDR3 is 14 amino acids long. Trimming took off 0 bases at V and 5 bases at J, with 7 bases between the two ends. This CDR3 reads CASSYSGLTGELFF. In DNA form, the CDR3 reads TGTGCCAGCAGTTACTCGGGATTAACCGGGGAGCTGTTTTTT.

V and J are TRBV7-3 and TRBJ2-2, with 7 bases lining up with TRBD1. Germline assignment: CDR1 SGHTA and CDR2 FQGTGA. Germline trimming cut 3 bases from V and 1 base from J; bases unmatched to any gene: 2. This CDR3 is 15 amino acids long. In nucleotides, the CDR3 is TGTGCCAGCAGCTTGGGACAGTTGAACACCGGGGAGCTGTTTTTT. It translates to CASSLGQLNTGELFF.

The V gene is TRBV4-1, the J gene TRBJ2-7, with TRBD1 identical over 9 bases. This CDR3 comprises 15 residues. CDR1 is MGHRA, CDR2 YSYEKL, per germline. J was trimmed by 6 bases and V by 3 bases; bases with no gene match: 9. CDR3 coding DNA: TGCGCCAGCAGCCATCGGGGACAGGGACTCGGCGAGCAGTACTTC. It is translated as CASSHRGQGLGEQYF.

The rearrangement uses TRBV11-2 and TRBJ2-1, with 8 bases matching TRBD2. This CDR3 comprises 18 residues. Germline assignment: CDR1 SGHAT and CDR2 FQNNGV. The trim removed 1 base at V and 9 bases at J, leaving 17 bases unmatched. The CDR3 here is CASSLGLRGKRGLGEQFF. Written as DNA, the CDR3 is TGTGCCAGCAGCTTAGGTCTTCGGGGTAAAAGGGGACTAGGTGAGCAGTTCTTC.

The sample holds one count of this clone. The chain combines TRBV4-1 with TRBJ1-3; maybe TRBD1 (5 bases). The CDR3 contains 15 residues. Looked up from germline, CDR1 is MGHRA and CDR2 is YSYEKL. Trimming shortened V by 4 bases and J by 3 bases, and 13 bases separated the two germline ends. DNA of the CDR3: TGCGCCAGCAGCCTTTCCGGGACGTTTGGAAACACCATATATTTT. It encodes CASSLSGTFGNTIYF.

This clone has just a few counts. The V gene is TRBV2, the J gene TRBJ1-4; D not certain. V lost 7 bases, J lost 3 bases, and 9 bases lay in between. Germline CDR1 and CDR2: SNHLY and FYNNEI. This CDR3 contains 13 residues. The CDR3 DNA sequence: TGTGCCAGCATCTCCGCGGCTAATGAAAAACTGTTTTTT. Amino acid sequence: CASISAANEKLFF. Full variable domain (missing parts from reference TRBV2 and TRBJ1-4): EPEVTQTPSHQVTQMGQEVILRCVPISNHLYFYWYRQILGQKVEFLVSFYNNEISEKSEIFDDQFSVERPDGSNFTLKIRSTKLEDSAMYFCASISAANEKLFFGSGTQLSVL.

The chain carries TRBV7-9 and TRBJ1-3, with D possibly being TRBD1 (6 bases). CDR1 SEHNR and CDR2 FQNEAQ come from the germline V gene (reference sequence). The CDR3 contains 15 residues. V lost 2 bases, J lost 4 bases, and 12 bases lay in between. This CDR3 is CASSLPTGTGNTIYF. The CDR3 nucleotides read TGTGCCAGCAGCTTACCAACAGGGACAGGAAACACCATATATTTT.

In its sample, this clone was seen a few times. The chain employs TRBV6-1 and TRBJ2-7; possibly TRBD1 for D (5 bases). V gave up 2 bases and J gave up 0 bases, with 11 bases separating them. CDR3 size: 15 residues. Germline CDR1 is MNHNS and CDR2 is SASEGT. CDR3 loop: CASSESWGSSYEQYF. The DNA of the CDR3 is TGTGCCAGCAGTGAAAGTTGGGGCAGCTCCTACGAGCAGTACTTC.